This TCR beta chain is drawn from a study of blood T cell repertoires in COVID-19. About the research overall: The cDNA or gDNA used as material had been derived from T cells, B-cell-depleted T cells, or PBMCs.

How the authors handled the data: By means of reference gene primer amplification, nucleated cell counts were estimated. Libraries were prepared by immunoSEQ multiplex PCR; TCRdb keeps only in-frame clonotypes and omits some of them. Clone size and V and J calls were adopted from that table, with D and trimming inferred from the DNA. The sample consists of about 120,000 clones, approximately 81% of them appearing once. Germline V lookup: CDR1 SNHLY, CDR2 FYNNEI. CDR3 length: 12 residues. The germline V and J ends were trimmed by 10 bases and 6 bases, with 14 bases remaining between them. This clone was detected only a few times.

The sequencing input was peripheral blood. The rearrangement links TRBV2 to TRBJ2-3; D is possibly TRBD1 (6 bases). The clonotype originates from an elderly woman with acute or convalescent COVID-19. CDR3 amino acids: CATESGADTQYF. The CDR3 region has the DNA TGTGCCACCGAGTCAGGGGCGGATACGCAGTATTTT.